The clone carrying this T cell receptor beta chain was observed once. Thyroid surgery was performed in patients who had received no treatment beforehand. This specimen belongs to a study of metastatic and nonmetastatic thyroid tumors. Looking at the study overall: Repertoire comparisons spanned blood and tumor or nodule tissue from malignant and benign thyroid patients.

With MiXCR, TCRdb called clones anew from the PCR reads. Here the sample spans roughly 18,000 clones, more than 25% being singletons. Between the trimmed V and J ends, which lost 2 bases and 5 bases, there was a span of 8 bases. The CDR3 covers 13 residues. Germline CDR1 is SGHKS and CDR2 is YYEKEE (reference sequence). The chain carries TRBV5-5 and TRBJ2-1; unclear D gene. The sample comprised tumor tissue. The sequence was collected from a female donor with papillary thyroid cancer or a benign thyroid nodule (not recorded which). Some clones in this sample may be carry-over from other donors' samples. Here the CDR3 DNA reads TGTGCCAGCAGCTTATGGCCTAACAATGAGCAGTTCTTC. Its protein is CASSLWPNNEQFF.